The sequence of this T cell receptor (beta chain) was determined in a study of vaccination effects on CD4 cells after COVID-19. V was cut by 5 bases and J by 0 bases, with 8 bases left in between. This CDR3 is 14 amino acids long. Germline CDR1 is MNHEY and CDR2 is SMNVEV (reference sequence). Sequencing used immunoSEQ multiplex PCR; TCRdb keeps in-frame clones, though not all of them. The data hold fewer than 40,000 clones, with roughly two thirds observed a single time. Antigen-specific CD4+ T cells were first expanded with viral peptide pools by the ViraFEST assay and only then sequenced. Isolation of CD4+ T cells took place after less than twelve days of culture. Regarding this clone: The antigen remains undetermined.

The receptor was derived from a human donor who received a COVID-19 vaccine. The genes are TRBV27 and TRBJ2-4, with D perhaps being TRBD1 or TRBD2 (5 bases each). The sample in question was CD4+ T cells from PBMCs cultured with HCoV-229E spike peptides, obtained before COVID-19 vaccination. Here the CDR3 reads CASSRGEAKNIQYF. CDR3 in DNA: TGTGCCAGCAGTAGGGGAGAAGCCAAAAACATTCAGTACTTC.